The 5 T cell receptor beta chains given below trace back to one sample, sequenced in a study of cytomegalovirus exposure and HLA in healthy donors. 13 Jbeta primers and 60 Vbeta primers were used for the PCR. Clones were read by immunoSEQ multiplex PCR, and TCRdb kept only the in-frame ones, dropping some. The data hold about 130,000 clones, with roughly 74% observed a single time. Input material: PBMCs. Source of these receptors: a woman between 50 and 59 years old in good health and CMV-seropositive.

This clone occurred once. The chain carries TRBV28 and TRBJ1-2, with D hard to call. V gave up 7 bases and J gave up 1 base, with 13 bases separating them. CDR3 length: 14 residues. Germline values: CDR1 MDHEN, CDR2 SYDVKM. CDR3: CASTPSPVNYGYTF. CDR3 nucleotides: TGTGCCAGCACCCCATCCCCAGTTAACTATGGCTACACCTTC.

This clone was seen only a few times. V usage is TRBV27 and J usage is TRBJ1-2, with TRBD1 matching 8 bases. In germline, CDR1 is MNHEY, CDR2 SMNVEV (reference sequence). Trimming cost V 6 bases and J 4 bases; bases outside gene matches: 19. CDR3 length equals 18 residues. The CDR3 nucleotides are TGTGCCAGCAGCCGGGATTTAAAGGGCGGGGACAGGAGCTATGGCTACACCTTC. Translated, it gives CASSRDLKGGDRSYGYTF.

This clone was counted a single time. This chain connects TRBV6-4 to TRBJ1-1; the D gene is possibly TRBD1 (6 bases). The CDR3 loop spans 15 amino acids. With 2 bases removed from V and 1 base from J, the gap between germline ends came to 11 bases. From germline, CDR1 is MRHNA and CDR2 SNTAGT. CDR3 sequence: CASSDGQGRNTEAFF. DNA for the CDR3: TGTGCCAGCAGTGACGGGCAGGGGCGGAACACTGAAGCTTTCTTT.

Only a few counts were recorded for this clone. V gene TRBV30 combines with J gene TRBJ1-2; no clear D gene. CDR3 size: 13 residues. Germline-derived CDR1 and CDR2 are GTSNPN and SVGIG (reference sequence). Trimming cost V 0 bases and J 2 bases, with 7 bases left between them. The CDR3 loop is CAWSVIQNYGYTF. CDR3 nucleotides: TGTGCCTGGAGTGTAATACAGAACTATGGCTACACCTTC.

The CDR3 sequence: CAIAGYSSTDTQYF. The CDR3 region has the DNA TGTGCCATCGCGGGATACTCTAGCACAGATACGCAGTATTTT. The chain recombines TRBV21-1 with TRBJ2-3; TRBD2 was called by the table and not checked on the DNA. TRBV21-1 is a recognized pseudogene. The CDR3 covers 14 residues.